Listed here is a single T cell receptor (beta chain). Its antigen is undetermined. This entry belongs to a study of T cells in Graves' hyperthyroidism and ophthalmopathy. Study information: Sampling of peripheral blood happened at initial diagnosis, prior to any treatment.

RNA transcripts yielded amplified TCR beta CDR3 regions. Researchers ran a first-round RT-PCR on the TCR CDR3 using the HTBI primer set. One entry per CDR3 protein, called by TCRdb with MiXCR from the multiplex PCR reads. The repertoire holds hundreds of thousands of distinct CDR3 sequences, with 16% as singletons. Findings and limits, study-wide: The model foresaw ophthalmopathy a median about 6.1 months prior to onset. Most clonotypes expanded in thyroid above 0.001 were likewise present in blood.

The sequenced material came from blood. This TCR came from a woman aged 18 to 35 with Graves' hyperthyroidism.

The CDR3 sequence: CASSGAEYQPQHF. The CDR3 nucleotides are TGTGCCAGCAGTGGGGCTGAGTATCAGCCCCAGCATTTT. The rearrangement links TRBV2 to TRBJ1-5, with no clear D. Germline V gene lookup returns CDR1 SNHLY and CDR2 FYNNEI. V was shortened by 4 bases and J by 5 bases, with 9 bases between the two germline ends. CDR3 length equals 13 residues. Variable domain in full (rest from reference TRBV2 and TRBJ1-5): EPEVTQTPSHQVTQMGQEVILRCVPISNHLYFYWYRQILGQKVEFLVSFYNNEISEKSEIFDDQFSVERPDGSNFTLKIRSTKLEDSAMYFCASSGAEYQPQHFGDGTRLSIL.